Following are 11 T cell receptor beta chains from one sample sequenced in a study of blood T cells in healthy people across ages. A J-beta primer mix and a sample-barcoded 5' primer were used in a second PCR of roughly 7 to 12 cycles. A single record per CDR3 protein comes from TCRdb applying MiXCR to the 5' RACE reads. The sample consists of 650,000 to 1,000,000 distinct CDR3 sequences, about 36% of them appearing once. Source material: blood. Receptors were obtained from a man between 18 and 29 years old in good health.

J is TRBJ2-5 and V is TRBV2, with TRBD2 as a possible D gene (5 bases). The tail of the sequence fits TRBJ2-1 better, so the J call may be wrong. The germline gives CDR1 SNHLY, CDR2 FYNNEI. The CDR3 runs 14 residues. The CDR3 DNA reads as TGTGCCAGCAGTGCAGGACTGAGCCAAGAGACCCAGTTCTTC. Its protein product is CASSAGLSQETQFF.

This clonotype was detected many times. Relative to the germline gene, one junction end is altered; a read error may explain this. This chain joins TRBV12-3 or TRBV12-4 and TRBJ1-2, with 9 bases identical to TRBD1. The CDR3 extends over 13 amino acids. The CDR3 nucleotides are TGCGCCAGCAGCCACGGGACAGGGAATGGCTACACCTTC. Protein sequence: CASSHGTGNGYTF.

In regard to this clonotype: This may arise from a read error, as a much more abundant clone is one base away. The J gene is TRBJ2-3, the V gene TRBV20-1, with no clear D. The CDR3 extends over 13 amino acids. Per the germline V gene, CDR1 is DFQATT and CDR2 is SNEGSKA (reference sequence). CDR3 nucleotides: TGCAGTGCCCCACAAAGGGCATTCGATATGCAGTATTTT. Its protein is CSAPQRAFDMQYF.

V gene TRBV29-1 combines with J gene TRBJ2-6; no firm D call. CDR3 length equals 14 residues. Trimming shortened V by 7 bases and J by 0 bases, and 10 bases separated the two germline ends. CDR1 is SQVTM and CDR2 is ANQGSEA in the germline V gene. DNA for the CDR3: TGCAGCGCCCAGATTTTCTCTGGGGCCAACGTCCTGACTTTC. This translates into CSAQIFSGANVLTF.

The V gene is TRBV20-1, the J gene TRBJ2-5, with unresolved D. The CDR3 totals 11 residues. Deletions cut 4 bases from V and 4 bases from J, with 7 bases between. Germline V gene lookup returns CDR1 DFQATT and CDR2 SNEGSKA (reference sequence). The chain's CDR3 is CSAITTETQYF. DNA of the CDR3: TGCAGTGCTATAACGACAGAGACCCAGTACTTC.

This clonotype was picked up a small number of times. The V gene is TRBV5-1, the J gene TRBJ2-1; 7 bases agree with TRBD2. The CDR3 is made up of 14 amino acids. V trimming: 4 bases; J trimming: 8 bases; junction bases outside the gene matches: 9. CDR1 and CDR2 from the germline V gene are SGHRS and YFSETQ. This CDR3 is CASSERLAGDEQFF. The DNA of the CDR3 is TGCGCCAGCAGCGAAAGACTAGCTGGGGATGAGCAGTTCTTC.

In the case of this clonotype: The junction shows a germline mismatch at one end, possibly a read error. The V and J genes are TRBV5-5 and TRBJ1-2; D is possibly TRBD1 (5 bases). CDR3 length equals 14 residues. Germline CDR1 and CDR2: SGHKS and YYEKEE (reference sequence). The CDR3 spells CANSLASLRTGYTF. The CDR3 DNA reads as TGTGCCAACAGCTTGGCGTCGCTGCGGACAGGCTACACCTTC.

This clonotype has just a few counts. This chain links TRBV19 with TRBJ1-5; D not certain. From germline, CDR1 is LNHDA and CDR2 SQIVND (reference sequence). There are 15 residues in the CDR3. The V gene lost 5 bases and the J gene lost 2 bases, with 13 bases spanning the gap. The CDR3 nucleotides are TGTGCCAGTAGTGGGGTGGCTGGGGGCAATCAGCCCCAGCATTTT. Protein: CASSGVAGGNQPQHF.

This clonotype has more than one count but fewer than ten. The gene calls are TRBV6-1 and TRBJ1-2; D possibly corresponds to TRBD1 (6 bases). The CDR3 totals 13 residues. The germline CDR1 and CDR2 sequences are MNHNS and SASEGT. V was trimmed by 4 bases and J by 8 bases, leaving 14 bases between them. The CDR3 region has the DNA TGTGCCAGCAGTGTAAATGGGGGGACAGGCTACACCTTC. It specifies CASSVNGGTGYTF.

The rearrangement uses TRBV7-2 and TRBJ2-5; D is ambiguous. Germline V gene lookup returns CDR1 SGHTA and CDR2 FQGNSA. Deletions cut 5 bases from V and 2 bases from J, with 15 bases between. CDR3 length equals 15 residues. CDR3 in DNA: TGTGCCAGCAGCGTGGCTCCGGGCGTACAAGAGACCCAGTACTTC. Amino acids: CASSVAPGVQETQYF.

This rearrangement joins TRBV9 to TRBJ2-4, with TRBD1 matching 10 bases. The DNA matches TRBJ2-7 better at its end, which makes the J call doubtful. Germline-derived CDR1 and CDR2 are SGDLS and YYNGEE. The CDR3 contains 15 residues. CDR3 in DNA: TGTGCCAGCAGCGGCGCCGGGACAGGGGTTTTCGAGCAGTACTTC. Encoded protein: CASSGAGTGVFEQYF.